This passage covers 27 T cell receptor beta chains from one sample sequenced in a study of shared clonotypes between healthy human individuals. Here immunoSEQ multiplex PCR was the method, and the copy in TCRdb shows in-frame clones only, minus some. This table has 1,500,000 or so clones, more than 95% appearing once. Sample: naive CD4+ T cells sorted from blood. Regarding subset: CD45RA+ positively selected. Source of these receptors: a man younger than 45 in good health.

This clone was picked up one time. The chain joins TRBV7-9 to TRBJ1-1; no clear D gene. V was cut by 5 bases and J by 2 bases, with 9 bases left in between. CDR1 SEHNR and CDR2 FQNEAQ come from the germline V gene (reference sequence). The CDR3 has 13 amino acids. DNA for the CDR3: TGTGCCAGCAGCCGCAAGGGTAACACTGAAGCTTTCTTT. This sequence encodes CASSRKGNTEAFF.

The chain couples TRBV7-9 to TRBJ1-1; D remains unclear. V was pared by 8 bases and J by 0 bases, with 7 bases between. CDR1 SEHNR and CDR2 FQNEAQ come from the germline V gene (reference sequence). The CDR3 sequence is 12 residues long. The CDR3 sequence is CASGRMNTEAFF. The CDR3, as DNA: TGTGCCAGCGGGCGGATGAACACTGAAGCTTTCTTT. The full variable domain, completed using reference TRBV7-9 and TRBJ1-1, is DTGVSQNPRHKITKRGQNVTFRCDPISEHNRLYWYRQTLGQGPEFLTYFQNEAQLEKSRLLSDRFSAERPKGSFSTLEIQRTEQGDSAMYLCASGRMNTEAFFGQGTRLTVV.

The J gene is TRBJ1-2, the V gene TRBV15; D not certain. This CDR3 comprises 14 residues. In germline, CDR1 is LNHNV, CDR2 YYDKDF (reference sequence). Trimming stripped 8 bases from V and 4 bases from J, with 17 bases between. The CDR3 region is CATGSMGSGYGYTF. The CDR3 DNA reads as TGTGCCACCGGGAGCATGGGGTCTGGCTATGGCTACACCTTC.

This chain links TRBV14 with TRBJ2-7; D unclear. The V end was cut by 3 bases, the J end by 2 bases, with 8 bases between. Germline values: CDR1 SGHDN, CDR2 FVKESK. CDR3 size: 13 residues. The CDR3 region is CASSHKPTYEQYF. The CDR3 nucleotides are TGTGCCAGCAGCCATAAGCCTACCTACGAGCAGTACTTC.

This chain joins TRBV18 and TRBJ1-1; the D gene is possibly TRBD1 (6 bases). V was shortened by 2 bases and J by 6 bases, with 10 bases between the two germline ends. In germline, CDR1 is KGHSH, CDR2 LQKENI. This CDR3 has 13 amino acids. The CDR3 region is CASSPNRDAEAFF. CDR3 DNA: TGTGCCAGCTCACCAAACAGGGATGCTGAAGCTTTCTTT.

This chain links TRBV7-2 with TRBJ2-7; 10 positions agree with TRBD2. CDR1 SGHTA and CDR2 FQGNSA come from the germline V gene. The CDR3 spans 17 residues. The trim removed 5 bases at V and 3 bases at J, leaving 13 bases unmatched. CDR3 bases: TGTGCCAGCAGCCATAGGACTAGCGGAAATGTTGGCTACGAGCAGTACTTC. This sequence encodes CASSHRTSGNVGYEQYF.

J is TRBJ2-5 and V is TRBV7-2; a possible D gene is TRBD1 (6 bases). This CDR3 is 13 amino acids long. Trimming removed 8 bases at V and 5 bases at J, with 15 bases between. Germline CDR1 SGHTA, CDR2 FQGNSA. The CDR3, as DNA: TGTGCCAGCGCCCGCCCAGGGGTGGAGACCCAGTACTTC. Translating gives CASARPGVETQYF. The variable domain in full, with the rest retrieved from reference TRBV7-2 and TRBJ2-5, is GAGVSQSPSNKVTEKGKDVELRCDPISGHTALYWYRQSLGQGLEFLIYFQGNSAPDKSGLPSDRFSAERTGGSVSTLTIQRTQQEDSAVYLCASARPGVETQYFGPGTRLLVL.

This rearrangement joins TRBV7-2 to TRBJ2-1; 14 positions match TRBD2. This CDR3 spans 14 amino acids. Germline CDR1 is SGHTA and CDR2 is FQGNSA. J lost 15 bases, V lost 1 base, and 5 bases had no gene match. CDR3 protein: CASSLGTSGRTSFF. CDR3 DNA: TGTGCCAGCAGCTTAGGGACTAGCGGGAGGACCTCGTTCTTC.

J is TRBJ1-4 and V is TRBV2; D possibly corresponds to TRBD1 (6 bases). The V end was cut by 1 base, the J end by 3 bases, with 6 bases between. There are 14 residues in the CDR3. Germline CDR1 and CDR2: SNHLY and FYNNEI. CDR3: CASSEDRANEKLFF. The CDR3 region has the DNA TGTGCCAGCAGTGAAGACAGGGCTAATGAAAAACTGTTTTTT.

The V and J genes are TRBV7-8 and TRBJ2-3; 7 bases fit TRBD1. Trimming removed 6 bases from V and 0 bases from J; junction bases left unmatched: 3. The CDR3 has 14 residues. Germline assignment: CDR1 SGHVS and CDR2 FQNEAQ. The CDR3 sequence: CASRTGASTDTQYF. Written as DNA, the CDR3 is TGTGCCAGCAGAACAGGGGCAAGCACAGATACGCAGTATTTT.

The chain couples TRBV7-8 to TRBJ2-1; tentatively, D is TRBD2 (7 bases). The CDR3 has 16 amino acids. The V gene's germline CDR1 is SGHVS and CDR2 FQNEAQ. The germline V and J ends were trimmed by 8 bases and 6 bases, with 23 bases remaining between them. For the CDR3, the DNA is TGTGCCAGCGCCTGGGGGGCACTAGCGCTATCCAATGAGCAGTTCTTC. It is translated as CASAWGALALSNEQFF.

The J gene is TRBJ2-7, the V gene TRBV7-8, with TRBD2 identical over 10 bases. Germline loops: CDR1 SGHVS, CDR2 FQNEAQ. J was trimmed by 9 bases and V by 6 bases; bases with no gene match: 14. The CDR3 extends over 15 amino acids. As DNA, the CDR3 is TGTGCCAGCAGACCCCAACCGGGACTAGCGACGGCGCAGTACTTC. Residues: CASRPQPGLATAQYF.

The chain has TRBV2 and TRBJ2-7; 13 bases are shared with TRBD2. Germline V gene data show CDR1 as SNHLY and CDR2 as FYNNEI. The CDR3 totals 13 residues. After removal of 8 bases from V and 5 bases from J, the junction contained 3 bases not matched to a gene. The CDR3 spells CASQLAGGHEQYF. In DNA form, the CDR3 reads TGTGCCAGCCAACTAGCGGGAGGGCACGAGCAGTACTTC.

The chain has TRBV5-4 and TRBJ2-1, with 11 bases lining up with TRBD2. CDR1 is SGHNT and CDR2 is YYREEE in the germline V gene (reference sequence). The CDR3 has 19 amino acids. The V and J ends lost 3 bases and 5 bases, in that order; junction bases with no gene match: 16. The CDR3 DNA is TGTGCCAGCAGCTCCGGGACTAGCGGATTTCCATACCGTAACAATGAGCAGTTCTTC. It yields the protein CASSSGTSGFPYRNNEQFF.

J is TRBJ1-3 and V is TRBV5-6; 9 nucleotides line up with TRBD1. The V gene's germline CDR1 is SGHDT and CDR2 YYEEEE. CDR3 length: 16 amino acids. J was trimmed by 4 bases and V by 4 bases; bases with no gene match: 9. The CDR3 region has the DNA TGTGCCAGCAGCAGGAGGGACAGGGCTTTCGGAAACACCATATATTTT. It yields the protein CASSRRDRAFGNTIYF.

J is TRBJ1-1 and V is TRBV5-6, with D possibly being TRBD1 (5 bases). The CDR3 is made up of 15 amino acids. V gave up 2 bases and J gave up 9 bases, with 20 bases separating them. Germline lookup yields CDR1 SGHDT and CDR2 YYEEEE. The CDR3 here is CASSLRQTERTKAFF. The DNA of the CDR3 is TGTGCCAGCAGCTTACGACAGACCGAAAGGACGAAAGCTTTCTTT.

V usage is TRBV5-4 and J usage is TRBJ2-7, with a tentative D call TRBD1 (6 bases). Between the trimmed V and J ends, which lost 1 base and 4 bases, there was a span of 12 bases. Germline V gives CDR1 SGHNT, CDR2 YYREEE (reference sequence). This CDR3 region has 14 residues. The CDR3 DNA is TGTGCCAGCAGCTTGATCGATCAGGGGTACGAGCAGTACTTC. Translation gives CASSLIDQGYEQYF.

V usage is TRBV21-1 and J usage is TRBJ1-2. TRBV21-1 is described as a pseudogene. This CDR3 has 10 residues. Here the CDR3 DNA reads TGTGCCAGCAGACCCCGGGGCTGCACCTTC. Encoded protein: CASRPRGCTF.

The chain employs TRBV11-3 and TRBJ2-3, with 7 bases matching TRBD2. The CDR3 covers 14 residues. CDR1 SGHNT and CDR2 YENEEA come from the germline V gene. V dropped 3 bases and J dropped 2; count of bases not matched to a gene: 2. The CDR3 coding sequence is TGTGCCAGCAGCTTTGAGCGGGACACAGATACGCAGTATTTT. This gives the protein CASSFERDTDTQYF.

The J gene is TRBJ1-2, the V gene TRBV9, with 8 positions matching TRBD1. The CDR3 totals 15 residues. V gave up 0 bases and J gave up 7 bases; unmatched junction bases: 8. Germline V gene lookup returns CDR1 SGDLS and CDR2 YYNGEE. CDR3 region: CASSVDMTGVPGYTF. The DNA of the CDR3 is TGTGCCAGCAGCGTAGATATGACAGGGGTGCCTGGCTACACCTTC.

The chain carries TRBV11-2 and TRBJ2-7; D may match TRBD1 or TRBD2 (6 bases each). The germline CDR1 and CDR2 sequences are SGHAT and FQNNGV. This CDR3 contains 16 residues. V gave up 2 bases and J gave up 0 bases, with 14 bases separating them. CDR3 loop: CASSLRGGTSSYEQYF. The CDR3 nucleotides read TGTGCCAGCAGCTTACGTGGGGGGACAAGCTCCTACGAGCAGTACTTC.

The chain links TRBV7-6 to TRBJ2-7; tentatively, D is TRBD2 (5 bases). Germline lookup yields CDR1 SGHVS and CDR2 FNYEAQ. Trimming left V 0 bases short and J 2 bases short, with 8 bases between. The CDR3 totals 14 residues. The CDR3 nucleotides read TGTGCCAGCAGCTTAGCTGCTAGCCCCTACGAGCAGTACTTC. It translates to CASSLAASPYEQYF.

The rearrangement uses TRBV13 and TRBJ2-5; a weak D match, TRBD1 (6 bases). This CDR3 is built from 14 residues. V was cut by 2 bases and J by 5 bases, with 12 bases left in between. Germline V lookup: CDR1 PRHDT, CDR2 FYEKMQ (reference sequence). CDR3 residues: CASSLSDSSETQYF. The CDR3 coding sequence is TGTGCCAGCAGCTTATCGGACAGTTCGGAGACCCAGTACTTC.

The chain joins TRBV5-4 to TRBJ2-3; tentatively, D is TRBD1 (6 bases). Germline V gene lookup returns CDR1 SGHNT and CDR2 YYREEE (reference sequence). This CDR3 region has 15 residues. Trimming took 4 bases from V and 4 from J, leaving 16 bases between them. The CDR3 loop reads CASSGRYRDADTQYF. DNA of the CDR3: TGTGCCAGCAGCGGCCGTTACAGGGACGCAGATACGCAGTATTTT.

V is TRBV5-1 and J is TRBJ2-7; TRBD2 matches at 13 bases. Germline V gene data show CDR1 as SGHRS and CDR2 as YFSETQ. V was clipped by 3 bases and J by 3 bases; unmatched bases: 6. The CDR3 sequence is 16 residues long. CDR3 sequence (DNA): TGCGCCAGCAGCTCACTAGCGGGAGGGCCGTACTACGAGCAGTACTTC. Residues: CASSSLAGGPYYEQYF.

The gene calls are TRBV5-1 and TRBJ2-3; D perhaps matches TRBD2 (6 bases). V was clipped by 1 base and J by 0 bases, with 12 bases between them. The CDR3 contains 16 residues. From germline, CDR1 is SGHRS and CDR2 YFSETQ. In DNA form, the CDR3 reads TGCGCCAGCAGCTTGCCGGCTAGCGTTAGCACAGATACGCAGTATTTT. Protein product: CASSLPASVSTDTQYF.

The chain is built from TRBV11-2 and TRBJ2-7; D uncertain. The V gene lost 0 bases and the J gene lost 2 bases, with 20 bases spanning the gap. The CDR3 runs 18 residues. Germline assignment: CDR1 SGHAT and CDR2 FQNNGV. The CDR3 sequence: CASSLDLFPGSTAYEQYF. The CDR3 nucleotides are TGTGCCAGCAGCTTAGATCTTTTTCCGGGTTCAACAGCCTACGAGCAGTACTTC.